This TCR beta chain was identified in a study of blood T cell repertoires in COVID-19. Germline CDR1 reads SGHRS; CDR2 reads YFSETQ. The CDR3 is 12 residues long. V was shortened by 6 bases and J by 5 bases, with 11 bases between the two germline ends. This clone was detected only a few times. Methods used by the authors: Estimated nucleated cell counts came from reference gene primer amplification. TCRdb's copy holds only in-frame clones and misses some; the assay was immunoSEQ multiplex PCR. The DNA was the basis for D and trimming; V, J and clone size are from that table. The table records 400,000 or so clones, approximately 88% of them present only once.

The receptor was isolated from a woman in her thirties or forties with acute COVID-19. The V call is TRBV5-1, the J call TRBJ1-1; no firm D call. The sequenced material came from PBMCs or T cells enriched from blood (not recorded which). This CDR3 reads CASTRGGTEAFF. The CDR3 region has the DNA TGCGCCAGCACTCGGGGAGGGACTGAAGCTTTCTTT.